A single sample gave rise to the 32 T cell receptor beta chains below, sequenced in a study of blood T cells in healthy people across ages (dated by TCRdb to between 2015 and 2016). Libraries came from 5' RACE. The data were produced on an Illumina HiSeq 2500. A second PCR of 7 to 11 cycles was run with a J-beta primer mix and a sample-barcoded 5' primer. TCRdb cleaned the public reads at Q25 with fastp, built clones with MiXCR and kept in-frame beta chains. Rows with a matching CDR3 protein are joined into one entry that keeps the most common DNA and genes. The sample profile shows under 2 million distinct CDR3 sequences; 30% to 40% of them were found once. The ten top clones hold over 9% of the sample. Sequencing was carried out using blood. These receptors came from a woman younger than 45 in good health.

This rearrangement joins TRBV6-2 or TRBV6-3 to TRBJ2-5; D remains unclear. CDR1 is MNHEY and CDR2 is SVGEGT in the germline V gene. V was shortened by 2 bases and J by 5 bases, with 15 bases between the two germline ends. The CDR3 has 15 amino acids. The DNA of the CDR3 is TGTGCCAGCAGTTACCCGGGTGCGAGCGATGAGACCCAGTACTTC. As protein: CASSYPGASDETQYF.

The chain employs TRBV6-5 and TRBJ2-3; 8 bases align to TRBD2. The CDR3 loop spans 14 amino acids. V was clipped by 2 bases and J by 6 bases; unmatched bases: 4. The germline CDR1 and CDR2 sequences are MNHEY and SVGAGI. This CDR3 reads CASSYSGSRDTQYF. The DNA of the CDR3 is TGTGCCAGCAGTTACAGCGGGAGTAGGGATACGCAGTATTTT.

This clonotype occurred a few times. The V gene is TRBV5-1, the J gene TRBJ1-2; a weak D match, TRBD1 (5 bases). CDR1 and CDR2 from the germline V gene are SGHRS and YFSETQ. V gave up 0 bases and J gave up 13 bases, with 10 bases separating them. The CDR3 loop spans 11 amino acids. CDR3 DNA: TGCGCCAGCAGCTTGGGAGGGGAGAGCACCTTC. This codes for CASSLGGESTF. The full variable domain, in which reference TRBV5-1 and TRBJ1-2 provide the parts outside the CDR3, is KAGVTQTPRYLIKTRGQQVTLSCSPISGHRSVSWYQQTPGQGLQFLFEYFSETQRNKGNFPGRFSGRQFSNSRSEMNVSTLELGDSALYLCASSLGGESTFGSGTRLTVV.

This CDR3 reads CASSLGEEAGAEETQYF. For the CDR3, the DNA is TGCGCCAGCAGCTTGGGCGAGGAAGCGGGAGCCGAAGAGACCCAGTACTTC. The chain is built from TRBV5-1 and TRBJ2-5, with 8 positions matching TRBD2. V was pared by 0 bases and J by 3 bases, with 10 bases of the junction left unmatched. Germline V gives CDR1 SGHRS, CDR2 YFSETQ. There are 17 residues in the CDR3.

This clonotype was detected only a few times. The chain recombines TRBV20-1 with TRBJ2-3, with D possibly being TRBD1 (5 bases). Trimming took off 0 bases at V and 2 bases at J, with 12 bases between the two ends. The CDR3 is 15 amino acids. Germline lookup yields CDR1 DFQATT and CDR2 SNEGSKA (reference sequence). This CDR3 reads CSARDPSRATDTQYF. The CDR3, as DNA: TGCAGTGCTAGAGATCCGAGCAGGGCCACAGATACGCAGTATTTT.

The rearrangement joins TRBV10-2 to TRBJ2-1, with TRBD2 matching 9 bases. V shed 8 bases, J shed 9 bases, and the junction held 8 bases outside the gene matches. The CDR3 consists of 13 residues. Germline V gene sequence: CDR1 WSHSY, CDR2 SAAADI. CDR3 DNA: TGCGCCAGCGGTCAGGGCGGGAGGGGTGAGCAGTTCTTC. It specifies CASGQGGRGEQFF.

The sample holds a few counts of this clonotype. The chain couples TRBV11-2 to TRBJ2-3; no definite D call. Germline V gene data show CDR1 as SGHAT and CDR2 as FQNNGV. The V end lost 1 base, the J end lost 9 bases, and 8 bases lay between the germline ends. The CDR3 loop spans 12 amino acids. CDR3 protein: CASSLALVTQYF. CDR3 in DNA: TGTGCCAGCAGCTTAGCCCTTGTGACGCAGTATTTT.

With regard to this clonotype: The junction differs from germline at one of its ends, possibly a read error. V gene TRBV7-3 combines with J gene TRBJ2-7; D perhaps matches TRBD1 (6 bases). The germline V gene has CDR1 SGHTA and CDR2 FQGTGA. This CDR3 comprises 13 residues. CDR3 in amino acids: CTSSTGQSREQYF. The CDR3 DNA is TGTACCAGCAGTACGGGACAAAGTCGCGAGCAGTACTTC.

The chain has TRBV20-1 and TRBJ2-5, with TRBD2 identical over 8 bases. This CDR3 region has 15 residues. Per the germline V gene, CDR1 is DFQATT and CDR2 is SNEGSKA (reference sequence). J gave up 11 bases and V 1 base, and 15 bases lay outside the gene matches. CDR3 in DNA: TGCAGTGCTAGAGCAGCGGGAGTTACCCTAGATGAGCAGTACTTC. It specifies CSARAAGVTLDEQYF.

In the case of this clonotype: It may be a read error: a sequence one base away is much more abundant. This chain links TRBV5-1 with TRBJ2-7; 10 bases line up with TRBD2. CDR1 and CDR2 (germline): SGHRS, YFSETQ. CDR3 length: 15 residues. CDR3 region: CASSLELAGSNERYF. The CDR3 bases are TGCGCCAGCAGCTTGGAACTAGCGGGATCGAACGAGCGGTACTTC.

The chain is built from TRBV11-2 and TRBJ2-1, with a tentative D call TRBD2 (6 bases). The CDR3 runs to 15 residues. The germline V and J ends were trimmed by 5 bases and 5 bases, with 16 bases remaining between them. The germline V gene encodes CDR1 SGHAT and CDR2 FQNNGV. CDR3 sequence reads: CASSPGAVRDNEQFF. The CDR3 coding sequence is TGTGCCAGCAGCCCGGGAGCGGTCCGCGACAATGAGCAGTTCTTC.

This clonotype has a handful of counts. This chain connects TRBV7-9 to TRBJ1-2, with TRBD1 matching 7 bases. The CDR3 spans 15 residues. Germline CDR1 and CDR2: SEHNR and FQNEAQ (reference sequence). Unmatched junction bases numbered 9, after V lost 2 bases and J lost 6 bases. CDR3 amino acids: CASSLPHDRVNGYTF. CDR3 coding DNA: TGTGCCAGCAGCTTACCGCATGACAGGGTAAATGGCTACACCTTC.

Comments on this clonotype: A single base separates this from a much larger clone, so it may be a read error. The chain uses TRBV4-1 and TRBJ2-7; 9 bases line up with TRBD2. The assigned J gene may be wrong: the sequence end matches TRBJ2-5 better. The CDR3 sequence is 17 residues long. CDR1 is MGHRA, CDR2 YSYEKL, per germline. The CDR3 is CAGSQVKRGATLETQYF. The CDR3 coding sequence is TGCGCCGGCAGCCAAGTAAAGCGGGGGGCCACTTTGGAGACCCAGTACTTC.

The genes are TRBV19 and TRBJ1-2, with 7 positions matching TRBD1. Germline CDR1 is LNHDA and CDR2 is SQIVND (reference sequence). CDR3 length: 14 residues. Trimming took 5 bases from V and 5 from J; bases not matched to a gene: 8. In nucleotides, the CDR3 is TGTGCCAGTAGTCGTCCCGGGACAGCGTATGGCTACACCTTC. This gives the protein CASSRPGTAYGYTF. The full variable domain, in which reference TRBV19 and TRBJ1-2 provide the parts outside the CDR3, is DGGITQSPKYLFRKEGQNVTLSCEQNLNHDAMYWYRQDPGQGLRLIYYSQIVNDFQKGDIAEGYSVSREKKESFPLTVTSAQKNPTAFYLCASSRPGTAYGYTFGSGTRLTVV.

This clonotype was counted only a few times. V is TRBV13 and J is TRBJ2-7, with D maybe TRBD2 (6 bases). CDR1 and CDR2 (germline): PRHDT, FYEKMQ (reference sequence). The CDR3 covers 15 residues. V was cut by 2 bases and J by 2 bases, with 13 bases left in between. CDR3 sequence: CASSLFGGVTYEQYF. DNA of the CDR3: TGTGCCAGCAGCTTATTTGGCGGGGTAACCTACGAGCAGTACTTC.

The rearrangement joins TRBV7-8 to TRBJ2-7, with D hard to call. Trimming left V 4 bases short and J 2 bases short, with 12 bases between. This CDR3 region has 14 residues. Looked up from germline, CDR1 is SGHVS and CDR2 is FQNEAQ. CDR3 sequence: CASSSYLSPYEQYF. CDR3 coding DNA: TGTGCCAGCAGCTCTTACCTCAGCCCCTACGAGCAGTACTTC.

V is TRBV2 and J is TRBJ2-5; D remains unclear. The V end lost 4 bases, the J end lost 5 bases, and 11 bases lay between the germline ends. This CDR3 contains 13 residues. Looked up from germline, CDR1 is SNHLY and CDR2 is FYNNEI. The CDR3 nucleotides are TGTGCCAGCAGTGCGGCTAGTTGGGAGACCCAGTACTTC. This gives the protein CASSAASWETQYF.

This rearrangement joins TRBV6-1 to TRBJ2-3; a weak D match, TRBD1 (6 bases). V was shortened by 7 bases and J by 2 bases, with 19 bases between the two germline ends. The CDR3 is made up of 16 amino acids. Per germline, CDR1 MNHNS and CDR2 SASEGT. The CDR3 nucleotides read TGTGCCAGCAAACGACAGGCGACCTTTTCCACAGATACGCAGTATTTT. Translation: CASKRQATFSTDTQYF.

This clonotype was counted a few times. The V and J genes are TRBV9 and TRBJ2-5, with 7 nucleotides matching TRBD2. Germline V lookup: CDR1 SGDLS, CDR2 YYNGEE. The CDR3 is 15 residues long. V lost 2 bases to trimming and J lost 2 bases; unmatched junction nucleotides: 6. CDR3 in DNA: TGTGCCAGCAGCGTGAGCGGGGTCCTTCAAGAGACCCAGTACTTC. This gives the protein CASSVSGVLQETQYF.

As for this clonotype: Compared with germline, one end of the junction differs, possibly owing to a read error. The chain employs TRBV27 and TRBJ1-2; D not resolved. CDR3 length equals 16 residues. Germline CDR1 is MNHEY and CDR2 is SMNVEV (reference sequence). The CDR3 sequence: CASTLKPDFLLYGYTF. CDR3 nucleotide sequence: TGTGCCAGCACTTTAAAGCCGGACTTTCTGCTCTATGGCTACACCTTC.

With regard to this clonotype: At one end the junction does not follow the germline gene, possibly because of a read error. This chain joins TRBV7-9 and TRBJ2-7; D may be TRBD1 (6 bases). The CDR3 totals 12 residues. Germline assignment: CDR1 SEHNR and CDR2 FQNEAQ (reference sequence). DNA of the CDR3: TGTGCCTGCAGCTTACAGGGTGGCGAGCAGTACTTC. This gives the protein CACSLQGGEQYF. Looking up the rest from reference TRBV7-9 and TRBJ2-7 gives the full variable domain: DTGVSQNPRHKITKRGQNVTFRCDPISEHNRLYWYRQTLGQGPEFLTYFQNEAQLEKSRLLSDRFSAERPKGSFSTLEIQRTEQGDSAMYLCACSLQGGEQYFGPGTRLTVT.

This clonotype was picked up many times. CDR3 in amino acids: CSNFWGGEQFF. CDR3 DNA: TGCAGCAACTTCTGGGGTGGTGAGCAGTTCTTC. The chain uses TRBV29-1 and TRBJ2-1; D remains unclear. V lost 8 bases, J lost 9 bases, and 14 bases lay in between. Per the germline V gene, CDR1 is SQVTM and CDR2 is ANQGSEA. This CDR3 contains 11 residues.

This clonotype was found once. The genes are TRBV30 and TRBJ2-5; D may be TRBD1 (6 bases). The V gene lost 4 bases and the J gene lost 5 bases, with 20 bases spanning the gap. The CDR3 runs to 15 residues. Germline CDR1 GTSNPN, CDR2 SVGIG (reference sequence). In DNA form, the CDR3 reads TGTGCCTGGAACAAAGTAGGGACATCAGGCGAGACCCAGTACTTC. It encodes CAWNKVGTSGETQYF.

The CDR3 sequence is CSAAVGNEQFF. In DNA form, the CDR3 reads TGCAGTGCTGCCGTAGGCAATGAGCAGTTCTTC. This sequence joins TRBV20-1 and TRBJ2-1; D not certain. V was trimmed by 5 bases and J by 6 bases, leaving 8 bases between them. From germline, CDR1 is DFQATT and CDR2 SNEGSKA (reference sequence). The CDR3 has 11 residues.

This clonotype was observed a few times. The chain links TRBV27 to TRBJ2-2; D ambiguous. Germline lookup yields CDR1 MNHEY and CDR2 SMNVEV (reference sequence). V gave up 3 bases and J gave up 2 bases, with 7 bases separating them. This CDR3 region has 14 residues. Here the CDR3 DNA reads TGTGCCAGCAGTTTGTTTGACAACACCGGGGAGCTGTTTTTT. Translation gives CASSLFDNTGELFF.

V usage is TRBV20-1 and J usage is TRBJ2-5, with D possibly being TRBD2 (6 bases). Germline CDR1 reads DFQATT; CDR2 reads SNEGSKA (reference sequence). This CDR3 spans 15 amino acids. V was trimmed by 5 bases and J by 7 bases, leaving 23 bases between them. CDR3 loop: CSAGGTPQEAVTQYF. The CDR3, as DNA: TGCAGTGCTGGGGGGACCCCCCAAGAGGCAGTGACCCAGTACTTC.

A few counts support this clonotype. The CDR3: CASSTLAGGPYNEQFF. In DNA form, the CDR3 reads TGTGCCAGCAGCACGTTAGCGGGAGGGCCGTACAATGAGCAGTTCTTC. The chain recombines TRBV13 with TRBJ2-1; 11 bases line up with TRBD2. The trim removed 5 bases at V and 4 bases at J, leaving 7 bases unmatched. CDR3 length: 16 residues. Germline V gene data show CDR1 as PRHDT and CDR2 as FYEKMQ (reference sequence). Drawing the rest from reference TRBV13 and TRBJ2-1, the complete variable domain is AAGVIQSPRHLIKEKRETATLKCYPIPRHDTVYWYQQGPGQDPQFLISFYEKMQSDKGSIPDRFSAQQFSDYHSELNMSSLELGDSALYFCASSTLAGGPYNEQFFGPGTRLTVL.

This clonotype turned up a few times. The chain combines TRBV9 with TRBJ2-3; 8 nucleotides align to TRBD2. Germline loops: CDR1 SGDLS, CDR2 YYNGEE. Germline trimming cut 4 bases from V and 3 bases from J; bases unmatched to any gene: 7. The CDR3 contains 15 residues. The CDR3 loop is CASSPSGLVTDTQYF. DNA for the CDR3: TGTGCCAGCAGCCCATCGGGACTAGTGACAGATACGCAGTATTTT.

The V call is TRBV15, the J call TRBJ2-7, with D hard to call. Germline V lookup: CDR1 LNHNV, CDR2 YYDKDF (reference sequence). V lost 0 bases, J lost 2 bases, and 8 bases lay in between. The CDR3 length is 14 residues. The DNA for the CDR3 is TGTGCCACCAGCAGAGATCAGAAGACCTACGAGCAGTACTTC. Protein product: CATSRDQKTYEQYF.

The V and J genes are TRBV4-1 and TRBJ2-6; 7 bases fit TRBD2. This CDR3 has 15 amino acids. Trimming at V came to 3 bases and at J to 8 bases, leaving 7 bases not matched to a gene. Germline assignment: CDR1 MGHRA and CDR2 YSYEKL. The CDR3 DNA sequence: TGCGCCAGCAGCCAGCTCGGCGGGGGTCCCAACGTCCTGACTTTC. Amino acids: CASSQLGGGPNVLTF.

In DNA form, the CDR3 reads TGTGCCAGCAGTCCCCGCATCGCAGGGAACACCGGGGAGCTGTTTTTT. Protein product: CASSPRIAGNTGELFF. This chain uses TRBV27 with TRBJ2-2; D is uncertain. With 5 bases removed from V and 1 base from J, the gap between germline ends came to 14 bases. CDR3 length equals 16 residues. The V gene's germline CDR1 is MNHEY and CDR2 SMNVEV (reference sequence).

Comment on this clonotype: With a much larger clone just one base away, this may be a read error. The chain carries TRBV29-1 and TRBJ2-3; D is unresolved. The CDR3 is 14 amino acids. CDR1 SQVTM and CDR2 ANQGSEA come from the germline V gene. CDR3: CSVEDTPRTDTRYF. CDR3 nucleotides: TGCAGCGTTGAAGATACGCCTCGCACAGATACGCGGTATTTT.